Sequencing of this T cell receptor (beta chain) was carried out in a study of blood T cells in healthy people across ages. CDR1 and CDR2 (germline): MNHNY, SVGAGI (reference sequence). The CDR3 consists of 13 residues. The germline V and J ends were trimmed by 8 bases and 5 bases, with 13 bases remaining between them. Sample-barcoded 5' priming and a J-beta primer mix drove a second PCR of about 7 to 11 cycles. One entry per CDR3 protein, called by TCRdb with MiXCR from the 5' RACE reads. Among under 1,000,000 distinct CDR3 sequences listed, around 45% were seen once. This clonotype was seen more than once but under ten times.

Source material: blood. The rearrangement links TRBV6-6 to TRBJ2-1; no reliable D call. This TCR came from an elderly man in good health. CDR3 nucleotides: TGTGCCAGCGGCATAGGACCAAACAATGAGCAGTTCTTC. Its translation is CASGIGPNNEQFF.